Below are 27 T cell receptor beta chains sequenced from a single sample in a study of tissue T cells after allogeneic stem cell transplantation (dated by TCRdb to between 2020 and 2023). Interpreted using the paper, the time point label stands for: human tissue collected at research (rapid) autopsy. Over a three-year period, six to eight adult allo-HCT recipients who had steroid-refractory GVHD were prospectively enrolled in a research-autopsy study. Library prep was done by the immunoSEQ multiplex PCR assay. TCRdb took over this immuneACCESS table, retaining in-frame rearrangements with V and J assigned. Such tables are incomplete; in checked studies, under half of the missing clones stem from an unresolved V gene, and the remainder is unexplained. This sample gives roughly 2,000 clones in total; roughly two thirds of them show up just once. The top ten hold roughly 17% of the sample. Sequencing was performed on transverse colon tissue, taken at autopsy. These receptors came from a male patient aged 60 or older with steroid-refractory graft-versus-host disease after an allogeneic stem cell transplant. After a transplant, some of the T cells may come from the graft donor.

This chain connects TRBV4-2 to TRBJ2-1; D remains ambiguous. The CDR3 runs to 8 residues. With 11 bases removed from V and 4 bases from J, the gap between germline ends came to 0 bases. The germline V gene encodes CDR1 LGHNA and CDR2 YNFKEQ. The CDR3 coding sequence is TGTGCCTACAATGAGCAGTTCTTC. Protein product: CAYNEQFF.

This clone was counted only a few times. The chain has TRBV27 and TRBJ1-1; D possibly corresponds to TRBD1 (6 bases). The length of the CDR3 is 13 residues. Germline lookup yields CDR1 MNHEY and CDR2 SMNVEV (reference sequence). V lost 8 bases and J lost 1, with 11 bases in between. CDR3 DNA: TGTGCCAGCCAAACGACAGGGAACACTGAAGCTTTCTTT. It specifies CASQTTGNTEAFF.

By share of the sample, this clone is large. The genes are TRBV2 and TRBJ2-3, with TRBD2 matching over 9 bases. This CDR3 is 14 amino acids long. Trimming removed 7 bases from V and 8 bases from J; junction bases left unmatched: 10. The germline V gene encodes CDR1 SNHLY and CDR2 FYNNEI. CDR3 in amino acids: CASNRGGGAVTQYF. The CDR3 DNA is TGTGCCAGCAATAGAGGCGGGGGGGCGGTTACGCAGTATTTT.

The chain uses TRBV9 and TRBJ2-3, with 9 bases lining up with TRBD2. From germline, CDR1 is SGDLS and CDR2 YYNGEE. V shed 3 bases and J 2 bases; nucleotides not matched to a gene: 4. The CDR3 covers 15 residues. In DNA, the CDR3 is TGTGCCAGCAGCGCGCTAGCGGGGCCCACAGATACGCAGTATTTT. It translates to CASSALAGPTDTQYF.

The genes are TRBV2 and TRBJ2-1, with D perhaps matching TRBD1 (6 bases). There are 18 residues in the CDR3. Trimming took 4 bases from V and 0 from J, leaving 19 bases between them. Germline V gene lookup returns CDR1 SNHLY and CDR2 FYNNEI. The CDR3 here is CASSAPPGRGTSYNEQFF. CDR3 nucleotide sequence: TGTGCCAGCAGTGCTCCCCCGGGTAGGGGGACCTCCTACAATGAGCAGTTCTTC.

This chain links TRBV18 with TRBJ1-6, with 7 bases fitting TRBD1. After removal of 3 bases from V and 4 bases from J, the junction contained 6 bases not matched to a gene. The CDR3 is 16 amino acids. Germline loops: CDR1 KGHSH, CDR2 LQKENI. Here the CDR3 reads CASSPTTGSYNSPLHF. The CDR3 DNA reads TGTGCCAGCTCACCGACGACAGGGAGTTATAATTCACCCCTCCACTTT.

The chain has TRBV6-2 or TRBV6-3 and TRBJ1-5, with a tentative D call TRBD1 (5 bases). Germline V gene data show CDR1 as MNHEY and CDR2 as SVGEGT. This CDR3 has 17 residues. V dropped 6 bases and J dropped 3 bases, with 21 bases sitting between them. CDR3 nucleotide sequence: TGTGCCAGCAGCCCTGATCCTAGGGGCCTCCCCAATCAGCCCCAGCATTTT. It codes for CASSPDPRGLPNQPQHF.

The chain employs TRBV7-8 and TRBJ2-2; 12 positions agree with TRBD1. Germline CDR1 SGHVS, CDR2 FQNEAQ. V lost 2 bases to trimming and J lost 5 bases; unmatched junction nucleotides: 6. The CDR3 length is 17 residues. CDR3 sequence reads: CASSLLMGQGATGELFF. The CDR3 nucleotides read TGTGCCAGCAGCTTATTGATGGGACAGGGGGCAACCGGGGAGCTGTTTTTT.

This sequence joins TRBV10-3 and TRBJ1-5; 7 bases agree with TRBD1. Germline CDR1 is ENHRY and CDR2 is SYGVKD. J was trimmed by 4 bases and V by 0 bases; bases with no gene match: 9. This CDR3 has 17 residues. CDR3 sequence (DNA): TGTGCCATCAGTGAGTCACGGGGCAGGGGGGTAAATCAGCCCCAGCATTTT. It translates to CAISESRGRGVNQPQHF.

Sample share makes this clone large (0.1 to 1%). The chain has TRBV15 and TRBJ1-3; TRBD1 might be the D (5 bases). The V gene's germline CDR1 is LNHNV and CDR2 YYDKDF (reference sequence). V was shortened by 3 bases and J by 1 base, with 19 bases between the two germline ends. The CDR3 contains 18 residues. CDR3 residues: CATSRTFIRVPSGNTIYF. CDR3 nucleotide sequence: TGTGCCACCAGCAGGACCTTTATCAGGGTGCCATCTGGAAACACCATATATTTT.

This clone was picked up one time. The chain uses TRBV23-1 and TRBJ2-7, with D possibly called TRBD1 or TRBD2 (5 bases each). TRBV23-1 is noted as an ORF with a role that remains uncertain. Between the trimmed V and J ends, which lost 0 bases and 5 bases, there was a span of 17 bases. This CDR3 comprises 16 residues. CDR3 coding DNA: TGCGCCAGCAGTCAATCAGGGGAGAGGACGGGTCACGAGCAGTACTTC. Amino acid sequence: CASSQSGERTGHEQYF.

The rearrangement joins TRBV5-4 to TRBJ2-6, with D perhaps being TRBD1 or TRBD2 (5 bases each). The CDR3 runs 18 residues. Germline loops: CDR1 SGHNT, CDR2 YYREEE (reference sequence). Trimming cost V 0 bases and J 0 bases, with 13 bases left between them. The CDR3 loop reads CASSLGSGRNSGANVLTF. The CDR3 DNA is TGTGCCAGCAGCTTGGGGTCGGGACGGAACTCTGGGGCCAACGTCCTGACTTTC.

This clone was observed a handful of times. The sample holds other DNA sequences that translate to the same CDR3. J is TRBJ2-7 and V is TRBV28; no clear D gene. V gave up 7 bases and J gave up 2 bases, with 15 bases separating them. The CDR3 contains 14 residues. Germline CDR1 MDHEN, CDR2 SYDVKM. The CDR3 loop reads CASITEGMPYEQYF. The CDR3 DNA follows: TGTGCCAGCATTACGGAAGGGATGCCCTACGAGCAGTACTTC.

The chain is built from TRBV5-4 and TRBJ1-2, with 7 bases identical to TRBD1. The V gene end was trimmed by 2 bases and the J gene end by 1 base; junction bases not matched to a gene: 5. CDR1 and CDR2 (germline): SGHNT, YYREEE (reference sequence). The length of the CDR3 is 15 residues. CDR3 residues: CASSFRGRGNYGYTF. In nucleotides, the CDR3 is TGTGCCAGCAGCTTCAGGGGGAGGGGTAACTATGGCTACACCTTC.

This chain connects TRBV19 to TRBJ2-6, with D maybe TRBD2 (6 bases). Germline V gene lookup returns CDR1 LNHDA and CDR2 SQIVND (reference sequence). With 9 bases removed from V and 3 bases from J, the gap between germline ends came to 15 bases. This CDR3 has 15 residues. CDR3 amino acids: CASLIRRGGANVLTF. In DNA form, the CDR3 reads TGTGCCAGCCTGATCAGGCGGGGTGGGGCCAACGTCCTGACTTTC.

The chain has TRBV3-1 (or the pseudogene TRBV3-2) and TRBJ1-3, with D possibly TRBD1 on 5 matching bases. This CDR3 region has 14 residues. CDR1 and CDR2 from the germline V gene are LGHDT and YNNKEL (reference sequence). V lost 6 bases to trimming and J lost 2 bases, with 11 bases between them. The CDR3 loop reads CASRPTAAGNTIYF. In DNA, the CDR3 is TGTGCCAGCAGGCCGACAGCGGCTGGAAACACCATATATTTT.

The chain couples TRBV25-1 to TRBJ1-4, with 7 bases fitting TRBD1. The CDR3 consists of 15 residues. Looked up from germline, CDR1 is MGHDK and CDR2 is SYGVNS. Germline trimming cut 4 bases from V and 5 bases from J; bases unmatched to any gene: 7. This CDR3 reads CASSGRQGLNEKLFF. The CDR3 nucleotides read TGTGCCAGCAGTGGTCGACAGGGTCTAAATGAAAAACTGTTTTTT.

The table lists this clone with a few counts. V gene TRBV11-2 combines with J gene TRBJ2-5; D is ambiguous. The CDR3 extends over 13 amino acids. The germline V and J ends were trimmed by 0 bases and 3 bases, with 5 bases remaining between them. Germline values: CDR1 SGHAT, CDR2 FQNNGV. CDR3 bases: TGTGCCAGCAGCTTAGATCCAAAAGAGACCCAGTACTTC. Its translation is CASSLDPKETQYF.

The chain carries TRBV5-4 and TRBJ2-3; TRBD2 aligns across 8 bases. The germline CDR1 and CDR2 sequences are SGHNT and YYREEE (reference sequence). The CDR3 runs to 16 residues. V shed 0 bases and J 1 base; nucleotides not matched to a gene: 4. The CDR3 reads CASSLEGRGGTDTQYF. The CDR3 bases are TGTGCCAGCAGCTTGGAAGGGCGGGGGGGCACAGATACGCAGTATTTT.

The chain is built from TRBV5-4 and TRBJ1-2; 9 bases align to TRBD1. CDR1 and CDR2 (germline): SGHNT, YYREEE (reference sequence). J gave up 8 bases and V 3 bases, and 11 bases lay outside the gene matches. This CDR3 is built from 15 residues. The chain's CDR3 is CASSSNTRDREGYTF. CDR3 DNA: TGTGCCAGCAGCTCTAATACCCGGGACAGGGAGGGCTACACCTTC.

The chain links TRBV12-5 to TRBJ2-1, with D perhaps given as TRBD1 or TRBD2 (5 bases each). There are 13 residues in the CDR3. V was pared by 6 bases and J by 5 bases, with 11 bases between. In germline, CDR1 is LGHNT, CDR2 FRNRAP. The CDR3 DNA follows: TGTGCTAGTGGACGGGGCTCAAACAATGAGCAGTTCTTC. Protein sequence: CASGRGSNNEQFF.

This rearrangement joins TRBV4-3 to TRBJ1-2; D remains unclear. This CDR3 has 14 residues. Trimming pared 3 bases from V and 5 bases from J, leaving 13 bases between. The germline gives CDR1 LGHNA, CDR2 YSLEER. The CDR3 bases are TGCGCCAGCAGCCAGGCCGACGGAGGGTATGGCTACACCTTC. Its protein is CASSQADGGYGYTF.

This chain uses TRBV20-1 with TRBJ2-3; D gene ambiguous. Germline assignment: CDR1 DFQATT and CDR2 SNEGSKA (reference sequence). The CDR3 loop spans 10 amino acids. Trimming pared 3 bases from V and 3 bases from J, leaving 1 base between. The CDR3 loop is CSARTDTQYF. In nucleotides, the CDR3 is TGCAGTGCTAGGACAGATACGCAGTATTTT.

This sequence joins TRBV4-3 and TRBJ1-2, with D perhaps matching TRBD1 (6 bases). Trimming removed 0 bases at V and 4 bases at J, with 12 bases between. This CDR3 region has 15 residues. Germline V gene lookup returns CDR1 LGHNA and CDR2 YSLEER. As DNA, the CDR3 is TGCGCCAGCAGCCAAGAGTTACAGGGTCTCTATGGCTACACCTTC. Translation gives CASSQELQGLYGYTF.

The V call is TRBV19, the J call TRBJ1-2, with D unresolved. Trimming pared 8 bases from V and 10 bases from J, leaving 20 bases between. Germline CDR1 reads LNHDA; CDR2 reads SQIVND (reference sequence). The CDR3 loop spans 13 amino acids. The CDR3 is CASGKGLGWDYTF. The DNA of the CDR3 is TGTGCCAGTGGGAAAGGCCTAGGATGGGACTACACCTTC.

This chain joins TRBV4-3 and TRBJ2-5; no clear D. The V end was cut by 1 base, the J end by 5 bases, with 14 bases between. The length of the CDR3 is 15 residues. Germline CDR1 reads LGHNA; CDR2 reads YSLEER. The CDR3 loop is CASSQAGAGTETQYF. In nucleotides, the CDR3 is TGCGCCAGCAGCCAAGCAGGTGCCGGAACGGAGACCCAGTACTTC.

This rearrangement joins TRBV24-1 to TRBJ1-2; the match to TRBD1 covers 7 bases. The CDR3 covers 15 residues. Germline V CDR1 and CDR2: KGHDR, SFDVKD. The V segment lost 4 bases and the J segment 4 bases; nucleotides outside the gene matches: 8. The CDR3 coding sequence is TGTGCCACCAGTGACCATGACAGGGCGAGCTATGGCTACACCTTC. It yields the protein CATSDHDRASYGYTF.